The rows below give T cell receptor beta chains drawn from one sample of a study of Tregs in tolerant kidney transplant recipients. Sequencing used immunoSEQ multiplex PCR; TCRdb keeps in-frame clones, though not all of them. The sample gives 45,000 to 55,000 clones, about nine tenths of which show up once; around 15% is in the top ten. The source was CD8+ T cells from blood (PBMCs), collected 24 months after the transplant. Receptor source: a human patient who received a combined kidney and bone marrow transplant. Some T cells here may be from the graft donor. Both conserved end residues are part of each CDR3. The D gene is left open where the match is weak. Not every row has a clone size; where given, it reads once, few, many or a size class.

clone_size: NA; v_call: TRBV2; d_call: NA; j_call: TRBJ2-1; cdr3_nt: TGTGCCAGCAGGCCGGCTAGCGCTCGAGATGAGCAGTTCTTC; cdr3_aa: CASRPASARDEQFF
clone_size: NA; v_call: TRBV9; d_call: TRBD2; j_call: TRBJ2-5; cdr3_nt: TGTGCCAGCAGCGTATCGGGCCGGGGCGGGACTAGCGGTCCAGAGACCCAGTACTTC; cdr3_aa: CASSVSGRGGTSGPETQYF
clone_size: NA; v_call: TRBV19; d_call: NA; j_call: TRBJ2-3; cdr3_nt: TGTGCCAGTAGTCCTGTCGGGGGAGCAGATACGCAGTATTTT; cdr3_aa: CASSPVGGADTQYF
clone_size: NA; v_call: TRBV27; d_call: TRBD1; j_call: TRBJ1-2; cdr3_nt: TGTGCCAGCAGTATAACCGGGACAGGCTACTATGGCTACACCTTC; cdr3_aa: CASSITGTGYYGYTF
clone_size: NA; v_call: TRBV5-1; d_call: TRBD1; j_call: TRBJ2-1; cdr3_nt: TGCGCCAGCAGCTTGACCGGGACAGGTCTCAATGAGCAGTTCTTC; cdr3_aa: CASSLTGTGLNEQFF
clone_size: NA; v_call: TRBV6-1; d_call: TRBD1; j_call: TRBJ2-7; cdr3_nt: TGTGCCAGCAGTGAAGAGGACAGGGGGCTTTACGAGCAGTACTTC; cdr3_aa: CASSEEDRGLYEQYF
clone_size: NA; v_call: TRBV13; d_call: TRBD2; j_call: TRBJ2-1; cdr3_nt: TGTGCCAGCAGCTCCCCTCTAGCGGGGAGGTACAATGAGCAGTTCTTC; cdr3_aa: CASSSPLAGRYNEQFF
clone_size: NA; v_call: TRBV7-2; d_call: TRBD1; j_call: TRBJ1-2; cdr3_nt: TGTGCCAGCAGCTTCAGACAGGGTGATGGCTACACCTTC; cdr3_aa: CASSFRQGDGYTF
clone_size: NA; v_call: TRBV13; d_call: NA; j_call: TRBJ2-7; cdr3_nt: TGTGCCAGCAGCTTCGAGGACAGAGCCTACGAGCAGTACTTC; cdr3_aa: CASSFEDRAYEQYF
clone_size: few; v_call: TRBV11-2; d_call: NA; j_call: TRBJ1-2; cdr3_nt: TGTGCCAGCAGCTTAGAATGGGGAGCAGTAGGCTACACCTTC; cdr3_aa: CASSLEWGAVGYTF
clone_size: NA; v_call: TRBV9; d_call: TRBD1; j_call: TRBJ1-3; cdr3_nt: TGTGCCAGCAGCGCCGGGACAGGGGCTGGAAACACCATATATTTT; cdr3_aa: CASSAGTGAGNTIYF
clone_size: NA; v_call: TRBV4-1; d_call: NA; j_call: TRBJ2-5; cdr3_nt: TGCGCCAGCAGCCAGGCCCCGGGACTAGAGACCCAGTACTTC; cdr3_aa: CASSQAPGLETQYF
clone_size: NA; v_call: TRBV5-1; d_call: TRBD1; j_call: TRBJ2-2; cdr3_nt: TGCGCCAGCAGCTTGGATTTGGGGACAGCGAACACCGGGGAGCTGTTTTTT; cdr3_aa: CASSLDLGTANTGELFF
clone_size: NA; v_call: TRBV21-1; d_call: NA; j_call: TRBJ1-3; cdr3_nt: TGTGCCAGCAGCAAACTTCGGGGGGGCCTCTCTGGAAACACCATATATTTT; cdr3_aa: CASSKLRGGLSGNTIYF
clone_size: once; v_call: TRBV27; d_call: NA; j_call: TRBJ1-5; cdr3_nt: TGTGCCAGCAGTCTCAGGGATGGCAATCAGCCCCAGCATTTT; cdr3_aa: CASSLRDGNQPQHF
clone_size: NA; v_call: TRBV19; d_call: TRBD2; j_call: TRBJ2-1; cdr3_nt: TGTGCCAGTAGTATAGATCCTTGGCGGGAGGACCTCAACAATGAGCAGTTCTTC; cdr3_aa: CASSIDPWREDLNNEQFF
clone_size: once; v_call: TRBV30; d_call: NA; j_call: TRBJ1-5; cdr3_nt: TGTGCCTGGAGCGGAGCCGGGGCCCAGCATTTT; cdr3_aa: CAWSGAGAQHF
clone_size: NA; v_call: TRBV27; d_call: TRBD2; j_call: TRBJ2-1; cdr3_nt: TGTGCCAGCGAGCCGACTAGCGGAAACAATGAGCAGTTCTTC; cdr3_aa: CASEPTSGNNEQFF